This T cell receptor (beta chain) was sequenced during a study of T cell clones after liver transplantation. Study-level background: Post-transplant blood was tracked for graft-donor-reactive T cell clones identified in a pre-transplant mixed lymphocyte reaction. Patients counted as tolerant after at least one year off all immunosuppression, enzymes not exceeding twice normal.

TCRdb's copy holds only in-frame clones and misses some; the assay was immunoSEQ multiplex PCR. The sample shows about 60,000 clones, about 70% of them seen only once. Germline V gives CDR1 SGHRS, CDR2 YFSETQ. The CDR3 runs to 14 residues. Trimming pared 4 bases from V and 4 bases from J, leaving 15 bases between. Material: CD4+ T cells from blood, obtained before liver transplant. The clonotype comes from a human donor who received a liver transplant. The chain recombines TRBV5-1 with TRBJ2-7; weak D call: TRBD1 (5 bases). Written as DNA, the CDR3 is TGCGCCAGCAGCCAAGGGGAAGGTTTGTACGAGCAGTACTTC. Amino acid sequence: CASSQGEGLYEQYF.